This T cell receptor (beta chain) was captured by sequencing in a study of CD8+ T cells in alopecia areata. Whole-study context: Treated patients received oral tofacitinib, 5 to 10 mg twice daily. Tofacitinib treatment spanned 6 to 18 months, with 6 months off drug afterward.

Individuals with alopecia areata gave both lesional scalp punch biopsies and peripheral blood for collection. A FACSAria was used to sort CD4+ and CD8+ T cells. These cells came from PBMCs. TCR sequencing used cDNA made by reverse transcription of extracted RNA. Clones were sequenced by immunoSEQ multiplex PCR, and TCRdb holds only the in-frame ones, with some missing. The data show 160,000 or so clones, around 64% seen once. This receptor was taken from a human donor with alopecia areata. Specimen: CD8+ T cells sorted from blood, collected at week 0.

The CDR3, as DNA: TGTGCCAGTAGTCCTACGGACTATGGCTACACCTTC. It encodes CASSPTDYGYTF. The chain combines TRBV19 with TRBJ1-2; the D is unclear. Trimming pared 5 bases from V and 3 bases from J, leaving 7 bases between. CDR1 is LNHDA and CDR2 is SQIVND in the germline V gene (reference sequence). The CDR3 sequence is 12 residues long.